The entry below gives a single T cell receptor (beta chain) sequence along with its context. Its antigen is as yet unknown. The ends lost 5 bases at V and 4 bases at J; junction bases unmatched: 13. CDR1 is MRHNA, CDR2 SNTAGT, per germline. The CDR3 spans 17 residues. The data were obtained in a study of T cell responses to AZD1222 COVID-19 vaccine. General observations from the study: Spike-specific TCR breadth rose after two AZD1222 doses, and depth rose as well. Repertoire sampling occurred only after the peak T cell response.

Only in-frame clones appear in the TCRdb table, and some are missing; sequencing was by immunoSEQ multiplex PCR. The table lists around 200,000 clones, about 86% of them singletons, with roughly 0.49% in the top ten. The chain is built from TRBV6-4 and TRBJ2-7; 11 nucleotides line up with TRBD2. Specimen: peripheral blood, collected on day 0 of AZD1222 vaccination. This receptor was identified in an adult in good health. CDR3 DNA sequence: TGTGCCAGCAGTCGCGATTTAGCGGGAGGGAAAGCTTACGAGCAGTACTTC. Amino acids: CASSRDLAGGKAYEQYF.